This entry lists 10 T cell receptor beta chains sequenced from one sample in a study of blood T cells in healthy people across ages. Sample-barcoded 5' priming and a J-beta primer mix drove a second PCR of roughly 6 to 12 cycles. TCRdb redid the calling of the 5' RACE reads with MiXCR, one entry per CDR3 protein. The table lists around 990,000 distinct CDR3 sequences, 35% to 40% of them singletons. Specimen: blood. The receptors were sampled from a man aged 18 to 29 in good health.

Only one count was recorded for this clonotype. The CDR3 DNA reads as TGCAGTTCCGAGGTGCAGGTGAACACTGAAGCTTTCTTT. This codes for CSSEVQVNTEAFF. The gene calls are TRBV20-1 and TRBJ1-1, with unresolved D. The length of the CDR3 is 13 residues. V lost 8 bases and J 0 bases, leaving 13 bases between the germline ends. CDR1 is DFQATT, CDR2 SNEGSKA, per germline (reference sequence).

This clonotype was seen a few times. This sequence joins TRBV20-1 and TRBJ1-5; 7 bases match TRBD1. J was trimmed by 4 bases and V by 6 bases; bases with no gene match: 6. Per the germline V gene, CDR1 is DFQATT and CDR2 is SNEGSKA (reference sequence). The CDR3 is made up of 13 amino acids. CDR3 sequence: CSAAQGGNQPQHF. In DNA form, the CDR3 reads TGCAGTGCCGCCCAGGGGGGTAATCAGCCCCAGCATTTT.

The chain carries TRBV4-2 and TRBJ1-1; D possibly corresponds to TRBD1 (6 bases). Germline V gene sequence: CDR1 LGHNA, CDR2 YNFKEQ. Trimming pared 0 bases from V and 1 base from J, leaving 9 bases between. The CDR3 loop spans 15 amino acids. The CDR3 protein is CASSQDTDRNTEAFF. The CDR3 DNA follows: TGTGCCAGCAGCCAAGATACGGACAGGAACACTGAAGCTTTCTTT.

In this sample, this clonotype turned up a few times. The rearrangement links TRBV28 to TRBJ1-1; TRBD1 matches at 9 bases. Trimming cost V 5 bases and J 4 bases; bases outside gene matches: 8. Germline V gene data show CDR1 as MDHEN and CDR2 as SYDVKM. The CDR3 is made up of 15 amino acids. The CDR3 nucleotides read TGTGCCAGCAGTCCGCCAGGACAGGGGTTCACTGAAGCTTTCTTT. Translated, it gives CASSPPGQGFTEAFF.

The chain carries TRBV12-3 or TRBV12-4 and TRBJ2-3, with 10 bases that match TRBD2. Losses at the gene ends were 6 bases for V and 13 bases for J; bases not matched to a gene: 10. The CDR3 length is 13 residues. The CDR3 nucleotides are TGTGCCAGCAGCTTTAATCTAGCGGGGGATGAGTATTTT. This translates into CASSFNLAGDEYF.

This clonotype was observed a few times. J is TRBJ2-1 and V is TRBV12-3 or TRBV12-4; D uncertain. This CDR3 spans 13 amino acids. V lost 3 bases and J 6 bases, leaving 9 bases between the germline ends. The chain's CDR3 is CASSFGPSNEQFF. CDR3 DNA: TGTGCCAGCAGTTTCGGCCCCTCCAATGAGCAGTTCTTC.

CDR3 in amino acids: CASSSDRVLVSPLHF. The CDR3, as DNA: TGTGCCAGCAGCTCCGACAGGGTTCTGGTTTCACCCCTCCACTTT. The chain recombines TRBV3-1 with TRBJ1-6; 7 positions match TRBD1. Germline V gene data show CDR1 as LGHDT and CDR2 as YNNKEL (reference sequence). V lost 5 bases to trimming and J lost 9 bases; unmatched junction nucleotides: 10. This CDR3 contains 15 residues.

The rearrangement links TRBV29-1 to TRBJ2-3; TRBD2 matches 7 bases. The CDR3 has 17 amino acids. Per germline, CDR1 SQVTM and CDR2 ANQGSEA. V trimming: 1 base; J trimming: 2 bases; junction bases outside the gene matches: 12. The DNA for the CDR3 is TGCAGCGTTGAAGTGGTGTGGGGCGGGGGTTACACAGATACGCAGTATTTT. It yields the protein CSVEVVWGGGYTDTQYF.

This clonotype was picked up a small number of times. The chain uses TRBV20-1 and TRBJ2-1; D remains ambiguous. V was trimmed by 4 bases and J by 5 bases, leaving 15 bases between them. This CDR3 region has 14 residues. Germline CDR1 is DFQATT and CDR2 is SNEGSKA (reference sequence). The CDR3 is CSAMGPSPNNEQFF. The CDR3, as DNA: TGCAGTGCTATGGGTCCCAGTCCCAACAATGAGCAGTTCTTC.

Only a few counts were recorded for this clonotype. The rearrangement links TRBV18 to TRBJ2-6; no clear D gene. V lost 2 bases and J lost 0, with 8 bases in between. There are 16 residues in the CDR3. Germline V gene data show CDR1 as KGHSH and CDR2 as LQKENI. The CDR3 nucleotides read TGTGCCAGCTCACCAGAATGGGACTCTGGGGCCAACGTCCTGACTTTC. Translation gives CASSPEWDSGANVLTF.